This entry is about one TCR beta chain. The antigen is not known. Generated by immunoSEQ multiplex PCR, the TCRdb table keeps only in-frame clones and is missing some. The data hold over 100,000 clones, with 80% to 95% observed a single time. The sample originates from a study of CD4+ T cells in melanoma. Whole-study results and caveats: CD8+ T cell, macrophage and B cell function reportedly correlated with neoantigen-specific CD4+ T cells. Neoantigen-specific CD4+ T cells in melanoma reportedly had diverse differentiation states.

Germline trimming cut 2 bases from V and 4 bases from J; bases unmatched to any gene: 14. The length of the CDR3 is 19 residues. Germline V gives CDR1 SGHDN, CDR2 FVKESK. This chain connects TRBV14 to TRBJ2-1; TRBD2 aligns across 10 bases. The receptor was isolated from a human donor with melanoma. Sequencing input: peripheral blood. CDR3 sequence reads: CASSQPPTDSGRNYNEQFF. Here the CDR3 DNA reads TGTGCCAGCAGCCAACCTCCGACCGATAGCGGGAGGAATTACAATGAGCAGTTCTTC.